This is a list of T cell receptor beta chains from one sample in a study of T cells in pancreatic ductal adenocarcinoma. TCRdb keeps only in-frame clones here, not all; method: immunoSEQ multiplex PCR. Here the sample spans 31,000 or so clones, approximately 92% being singletons. The sequencing input was PBMCs. The receptors originated from a human donor with pancreatic ductal adenocarcinoma. The CDR3 runs from the conserved cysteine through the conserved F or W. D genes are given only for firm matches. Clone size is stated in some rows and not others, as once, few, many or a class when expanded.

d_gene	v_gene	j_gene	abundance	len	CDR3aa	CDR3nt
.	TRBV28	TRBJ1-1	.	13	CASLKTVNTEAFF	TGTGCCAGCCTAAAGACAGTGAACACTGAAGCTTTCTTT
.	TRBV5-1	TRBJ2-7	.	13	CASSLVREAEQYF	TGCGCCAGCAGCTTGGTCCGAGAAGCGGAGCAGTACTTC
.	TRBV7-9	TRBJ1-4	.	14	CASSLDRDPEKLFF	TGTGCCAGCAGCTTAGATCGGGATCCTGAAAAACTGTTTTTT
TRBD1	TRBV19	TRBJ1-1	.	14	CGTGYGSRGTEAFF	TGTGGGACAGGGTATGGGTCTAGGGGCACTGAAGCTTTCTTT
.	TRBV21-1	TRBJ2-7	few	18	CASSKRPGLAQDNYEQYF	TGTGCCAGCAGCAAAAGACCGGGACTAGCGCAAGATAATTACGAGCAGTACTTC
TRBD1	TRBV19	TRBJ1-1	.	16	CASTGRSGQIDTEAFF	TGTGCCAGTACTGGGCGGTCGGGACAGATCGACACTGAAGCTTTCTTT
TRBD1	TRBV7-9	TRBJ2-1	.	15	CASRPGQGPHNEQFF	TGTGCCAGCAGACCAGGACAGGGACCCCACAATGAGCAGTTCTTC
.	TRBV27	TRBJ1-4	.	14	CATRSLAGNEKLFF	TGTGCCACCCGGTCCCTGGCGGGTAATGAAAAACTGTTTTTT
.	TRBV7-9	TRBJ2-3	.	16	CASSLGVRTSTDTQYF	TGTGCCAGCAGCTTAGGGGTTCGTACTAGCACAGATACGCAGTATTTT
.	TRBV30	TRBJ1-1	.	13	CAWSVRRASDAFF	TGTGCCTGGAGTGTACGAAGGGCCTCTGATGCTTTCTTT
TRBD1	TRBV29-1	TRBJ1-2	.	12	CSVDAGGSGYTF	TGCAGCGTTGATGCAGGGGGAAGCGGCTACACCTTC
TRBD1	TRBV7-2	TRBJ1-1	.	16	CASRTSGTGARTEAFF	TGTGCCAGCAGAACCTCCGGGACAGGGGCTCGCACTGAAGCTTTCTTT
.	TRBV6-1	TRBJ2-3	.	12	CASSERTDTQYF	TGTGCCAGCAGTGAACGGACAGATACGCAGTATTTT
.	TRBV28	TRBJ2-6	.	14	CASSPLSGANVLTF	TGTGCCAGCAGTCCTCTCTCTGGGGCCAACGTCCTGACTTTC
.	TRBV7-2	TRBJ2-7	once	12	CASSRLYYEQYF	TGTGCCAGCAGCCGACTTTACTACGAGCAGTACTTC
.	TRBV7-2	TRBJ2-3	.	16	CASSLVRRALTDTQYF	TGTGCCAGCAGCTTAGTACGGCGAGCATTGACAGATACGCAGTATTTT
.	TRBV6-6	TRBJ1-1	.	14	CASSRPPPDTKAFF	TGTGCCAGCAGCCGACCACCACCTGATACCAAAGCTTTCTTT
.	TRBV2	TRBJ1-2	.	14	CASSLEGRVDGYTF	TGTGCCAGCAGCCTGGAGGGGAGGGTTGATGGCTACACCTTC
.	TRBV18	TRBJ2-7	.	14	CASSPPSGASEQYF	TGTGCCAGCTCGCCCCCAAGTGGGGCGAGCGAGCAGTACTTC
.	TRBV18	TRBJ1-4	few	16	CASSPATISTNEKLFF	TGTGCCAGCTCCCCCGCTACTATTTCAACTAATGAAAAACTGTTTTTT
.	TRBV10-3	TRBJ2-7	.	12	CAISSGAYEQYF	TGTGCCATCAGTTCCGGGGCCTACGAGCAGTACTTC
TRBD1	TRBV9	TRBJ1-1	.	13	CASNRQGGTEAFF	TGTGCCAGCAACCGACAGGGAGGCACTGAAGCTTTCTTT
.	TRBV4-2	TRBJ2-5	.	15	CASSQDRHSQETQYF	TGTGCCAGCAGCCAAGATAGGCACAGCCAAGAGACCCAGTACTTC
.	TRBV7-2	TRBJ2-7	.	15	CASSLDGGLTREQYF	TGTGCCAGCAGCTTAGATGGGGGGCTGACAAGGGAGCAGTACTTC
TRBD1	TRBV27	TRBJ2-7	.	13	CASGQGALNEQYF	TGTGCCAGCGGACAGGGGGCGCTTAACGAGCAGTACTTC
TRBD2	TRBV6-1	TRBJ2-3	.	19	CASREGLAGPGSSTDTQYF	TGTGCCAGCAGGGAAGGACTAGCGGGCCCGGGGTCTAGCACAGATACGCAGTATTTT
.	TRBV4-1	TRBJ2-2	.	15	CASSRLRSVAGELFF	TGCGCCAGCAGCCGTCTAAGGAGCGTCGCCGGGGAGCTGTTTTTT
.	TRBV6-1	TRBJ2-1	few	11	CASSPLNEQFF	TGTGCCAGCAGTCCCCTCAATGAGCAGTTCTTC
TRBD1	TRBV27	TRBJ2-7	.	15	CASSFVGQSSYEQYF	TGTGCCAGCAGTTTTGTGGGACAGAGCTCCTACGAGCAGTACTTC
.	TRBV28	TRBJ1-1	.	16	CASSLNGGVQNTEAFF	TGTGCCAGCAGTTTAAATGGAGGAGTTCAGAACACTGAAGCTTTCTTT
.	TRBV25-1	TRBJ1-2	few	15	CASSESLAVDYGYTF	TGTGCCAGCAGTGAATCCTTGGCGGTAGACTATGGCTACACCTTC
TRBD2	TRBV6-4	TRBJ2-1	.	14	CASSDISGVNEQFF	TGTGCCAGCAGTGATATTAGCGGGGTTAATGAGCAGTTCTTC
.	TRBV7-8	TRBJ2-7	.	17	CASSLVVLNSYSYEQYF	TGTGCCAGCAGCTTAGTTGTTTTGAACAGCTATTCCTACGAGCAGTACTTC
.	TRBV7-6	TRBJ2-3	.	11	CASSSTDTQYF	TGTGCCAGCAGCTCCACAGATACGCAGTATTTT
TRBD1	TRBV28	TRBJ2-7	.	10	CASRGTGLYF	TGTGCCAGCAGGGGGACAGGGTTGTACTTC
.	TRBV25-1	TRBJ2-5	.	13	CASSEYSYGTQYF	TGTGCCAGCAGTGAATATAGCTACGGGACCCAGTACTTC
TRBD2	TRBV29-1	TRBJ2-1	.	14	CSVGASGNYNEQFF	TGCAGCGTTGGGGCTAGCGGGAACTACAATGAGCAGTTCTTC
TRBD2	TRBV5-5	TRBJ2-2	.	19	CASSLVVRLAGIDVGELFF	TGTGCCAGCAGCTTGGTCGTGCGGCTAGCGGGAATCGATGTTGGGGAGCTGTTTTTT
.	TRBV6-1	TRBJ2-5	.	14	CASRRASAQETQYF	TGTGCCAGCAGACGGGCCTCGGCCCAAGAGACCCAGTACTTC
.	TRBV6-6	TRBJ2-5	.	15	CASSPLNGYQETQYF	TGTGCCAGCAGTCCTCTAAACGGGTACCAAGAGACCCAGTACTTC
.	TRBV5-8	TRBJ1-1	.	14	CASSLEGGWTEAFF	TGTGCCAGCAGCTTGGAGGGCGGATGGACTGAAGCTTTCTTT
.	TRBV6-5	TRBJ2-2	.	16	CASSYSPRANTGELFF	TGTGCCAGCAGTTACTCGCCACGGGCGAACACCGGGGAGCTGTTTTTT
TRBD1	TRBV10-3	TRBJ2-7	.	13	CAIQGALGYEQYF	TGTGCCATACAGGGGGCCCTCGGCTACGAGCAGTACTTC
.	TRBV19	TRBJ1-5	.	15	CASSIRLNSNQPQHF	TGTGCCAGTAGCATCCGACTTAATAGCAATCAGCCCCAGCATTTT